This TCR beta chain was identified in a study of CD4 T cells in relation to SARS-CoV-2 and coronaviruses. Notes on the study in general: Compared with monoreactive clones, crossreactive clones showed significantly weaker SARS-CoV-2 expansion.

Before the COVID-19 pandemic, during about 2010-2019, CD4+ T cells were taken from unexposed donors. Naive and memory CD4+ T cells came from enriched cryopreserved PBMCs. Some clones are missing from TCRdb's copy, which holds only in-frame ones; the method was immunoSEQ multiplex PCR. This table holds tens of thousands of clones, 86% found once. Notes on this clone: Its matching antigen is unknown.

CDR3 length: 14 amino acids. V lost 2 bases and J 3 bases, leaving 12 bases between the germline ends. From germline, CDR1 is SGHRS and CDR2 YFSETQ. The sample taken for sequencing was memory CD4+ T cells from PBMCs. V and J are TRBV5-1 and TRBJ2-7; D unresolved. The receptor was derived from a human donor in good health. The CDR3 reads CASSLYSINYEQYF. DNA for the CDR3: TGCGCCAGCAGCTTATACAGCATCAACTACGAGCAGTACTTC.